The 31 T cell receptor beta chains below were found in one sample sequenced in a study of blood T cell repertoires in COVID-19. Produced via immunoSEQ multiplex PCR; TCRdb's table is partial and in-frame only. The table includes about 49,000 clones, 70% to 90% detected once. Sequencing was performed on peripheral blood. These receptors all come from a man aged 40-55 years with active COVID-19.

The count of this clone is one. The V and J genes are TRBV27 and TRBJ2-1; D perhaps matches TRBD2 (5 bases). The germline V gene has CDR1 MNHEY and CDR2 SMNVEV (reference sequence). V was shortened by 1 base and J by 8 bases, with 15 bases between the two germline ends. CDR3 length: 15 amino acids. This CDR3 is CASSLYVEGRDEQFF. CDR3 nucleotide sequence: TGTGCCAGCAGTTTATATGTTGAAGGGCGGGATGAGCAGTTCTTC.

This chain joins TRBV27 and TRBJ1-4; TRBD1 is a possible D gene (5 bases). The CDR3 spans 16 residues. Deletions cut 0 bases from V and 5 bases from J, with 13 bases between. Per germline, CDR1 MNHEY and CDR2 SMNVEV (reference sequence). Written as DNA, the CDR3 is TGTGCCAGCAGTTTATCCAGTTTCCGACAGAATGAAAAACTGTTTTTT. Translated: CASSLSSFRQNEKLFF.

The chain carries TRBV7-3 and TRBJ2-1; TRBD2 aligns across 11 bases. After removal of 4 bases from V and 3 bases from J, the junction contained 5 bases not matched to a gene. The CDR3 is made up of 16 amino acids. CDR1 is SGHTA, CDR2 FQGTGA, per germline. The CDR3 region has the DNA TGTGCCAGCAGCTATAGCGGGACTAGCGGCTACAATGAGCAGTTCTTC. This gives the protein CASSYSGTSGYNEQFF.

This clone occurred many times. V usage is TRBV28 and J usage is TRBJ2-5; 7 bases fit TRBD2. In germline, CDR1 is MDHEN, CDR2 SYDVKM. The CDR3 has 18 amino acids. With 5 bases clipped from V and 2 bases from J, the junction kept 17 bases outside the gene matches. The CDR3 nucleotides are TGTGCCAGCAGTCCTTTTCGGGCGGGGGAAGGGGCTCAAGAGACCCAGTACTTC. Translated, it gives CASSPFRAGEGAQETQYF.

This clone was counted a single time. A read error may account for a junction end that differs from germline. The CDR3, as DNA: TGTGCTAGCAGCGAAGGACAGGGCCTTGGATACGAGCAGTACTTC. Protein sequence: CASSEGQGLGYEQYF. The rearrangement uses TRBV7-7 and TRBJ2-7; TRBD1 matches at 8 bases. CDR3 size: 15 residues. Per the germline V gene, CDR1 is SSHAT and CDR2 is FNYEAQ (reference sequence).

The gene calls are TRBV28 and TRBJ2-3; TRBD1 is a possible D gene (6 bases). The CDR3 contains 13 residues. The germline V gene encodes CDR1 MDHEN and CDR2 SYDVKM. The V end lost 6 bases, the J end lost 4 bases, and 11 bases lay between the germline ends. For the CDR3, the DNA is TGTGCCAGCAGAAGACAGGTTGCAGATACGCAGTATTTT. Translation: CASRRQVADTQYF.

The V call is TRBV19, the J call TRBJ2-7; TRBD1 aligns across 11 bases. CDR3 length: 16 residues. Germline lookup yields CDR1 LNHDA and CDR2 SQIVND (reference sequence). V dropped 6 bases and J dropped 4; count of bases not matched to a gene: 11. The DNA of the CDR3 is TGTGCCAGTAGCAACCTTGGACAGGGGGCTGATTACGAGCAGTACTTC. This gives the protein CASSNLGQGADYEQYF. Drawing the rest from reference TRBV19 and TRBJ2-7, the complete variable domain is DGGITQSPKYLFRKEGQNVTLSCEQNLNHDAMYWYRQDPGQGLRLIYYSQIVNDFQKGDIAEGYSVSREKKESFPLTVTSAQKNPTAFYLCASSNLGQGADYEQYFGPGTRLTVT.

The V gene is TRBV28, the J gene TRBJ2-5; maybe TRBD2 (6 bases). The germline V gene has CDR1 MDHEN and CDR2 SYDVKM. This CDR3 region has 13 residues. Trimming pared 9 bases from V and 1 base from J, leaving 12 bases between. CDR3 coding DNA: TGTGCCAGTTTTGCGGGGACCCAAGAGACCCAGTACTTC. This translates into CASFAGTQETQYF.

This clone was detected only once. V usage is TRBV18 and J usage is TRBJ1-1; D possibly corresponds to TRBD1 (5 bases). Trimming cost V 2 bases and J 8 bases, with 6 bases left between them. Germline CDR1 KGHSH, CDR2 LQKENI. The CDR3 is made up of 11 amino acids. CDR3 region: CASSPNREAFF. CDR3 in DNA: TGTGCCAGCTCACCAAACAGGGAAGCTTTCTTT.

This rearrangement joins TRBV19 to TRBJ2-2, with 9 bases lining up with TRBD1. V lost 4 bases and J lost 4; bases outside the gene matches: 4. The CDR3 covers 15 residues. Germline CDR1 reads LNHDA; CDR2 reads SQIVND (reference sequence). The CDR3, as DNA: TGTGCCAGTAGTAGAACAGGGGGCGTCACCGGGGAGCTGTTTTTT. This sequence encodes CASSRTGGVTGELFF. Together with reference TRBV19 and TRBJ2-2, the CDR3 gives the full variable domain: DGGITQSPKYLFRKEGQNVTLSCEQNLNHDAMYWYRQDPGQGLRLIYYSQIVNDFQKGDIAEGYSVSREKKESFPLTVTSAQKNPTAFYLCASSRTGGVTGELFFGEGSRLTVL.

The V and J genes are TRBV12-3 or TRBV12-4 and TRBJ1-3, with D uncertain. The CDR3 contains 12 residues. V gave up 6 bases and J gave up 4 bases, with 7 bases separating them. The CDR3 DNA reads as TGTGCCAGCAGGCTTCAGGGAAACACCATATATTTT. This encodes CASRLQGNTIYF.

In DNA form, the CDR3 reads TGTGCCAGCAGCCGAGCGGGGGGCACTGAAGCTTTCTTT. As protein: CASSRAGGTEAFF. The chain carries TRBV7-9 and TRBJ1-1; D perhaps matches TRBD1 (5 bases). V shed 5 bases and J shed 4 bases, with 11 bases lying between them. From germline, CDR1 is SEHNR and CDR2 FQNEAQ (reference sequence). The CDR3 has 13 amino acids.

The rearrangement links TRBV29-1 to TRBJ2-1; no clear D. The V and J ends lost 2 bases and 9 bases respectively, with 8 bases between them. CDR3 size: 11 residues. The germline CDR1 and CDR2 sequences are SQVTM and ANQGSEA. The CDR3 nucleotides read TGCAGCGTTGAAAGGCCGGGTGAGCAGTTCTTC. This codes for CSVERPGEQFF.

The CDR3 protein is CASSLLNEKLFF. The CDR3 region has the DNA TGTGCCAGCAGCTTGTTAAATGAAAAACTGTTTTTT. V and J are TRBV5-6 and TRBJ1-4; D gene uncertain. The V and J ends lost 1 base and 5 bases respectively, with 3 bases between them. The germline CDR1 and CDR2 sequences are SGHDT and YYEEEE. The CDR3 totals 12 residues.

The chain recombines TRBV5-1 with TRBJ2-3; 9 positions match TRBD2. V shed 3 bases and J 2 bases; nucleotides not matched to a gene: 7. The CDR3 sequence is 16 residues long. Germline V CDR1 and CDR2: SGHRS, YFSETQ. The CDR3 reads CASSSRAGGYTDTQYF. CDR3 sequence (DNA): TGCGCCAGCAGCTCACGAGCGGGGGGCTACACAGATACGCAGTATTTT.

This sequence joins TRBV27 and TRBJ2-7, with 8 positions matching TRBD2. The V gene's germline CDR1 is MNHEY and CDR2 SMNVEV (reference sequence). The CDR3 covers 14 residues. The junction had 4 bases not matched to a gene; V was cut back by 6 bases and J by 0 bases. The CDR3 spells CASSLGTSSYEQYF. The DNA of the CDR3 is TGTGCCAGCAGCCTTGGGACTAGCTCCTACGAGCAGTACTTC.

The CDR3 DNA sequence: TGTGCCACCAGCAAGGGACTCGAGTACCAAGAGACCCAGTACTTC. Encoded protein: CATSKGLEYQETQYF. The genes are TRBV15 and TRBJ2-5; D is possibly TRBD2 (6 bases). Trimming cost V 4 bases and J 0 bases, with 12 bases left between them. Looked up from germline, CDR1 is LNHNV and CDR2 is YYDKDF (reference sequence). The CDR3 has 15 residues.

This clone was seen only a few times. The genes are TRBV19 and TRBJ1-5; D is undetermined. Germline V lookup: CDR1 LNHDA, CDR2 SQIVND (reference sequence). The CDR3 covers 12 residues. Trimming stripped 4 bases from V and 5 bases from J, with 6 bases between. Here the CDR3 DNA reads TGTGCCAGTAGTAACTCCTATCAGCCCCAGCATTTT. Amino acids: CASSNSYQPQHF.

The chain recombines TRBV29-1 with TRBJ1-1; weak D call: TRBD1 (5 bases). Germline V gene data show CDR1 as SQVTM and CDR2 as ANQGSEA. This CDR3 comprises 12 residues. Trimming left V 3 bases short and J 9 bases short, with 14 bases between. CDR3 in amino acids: CSVENSGVKAFF. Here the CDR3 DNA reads TGCAGCGTTGAGAACTCGGGGGTGAAAGCTTTCTTT.

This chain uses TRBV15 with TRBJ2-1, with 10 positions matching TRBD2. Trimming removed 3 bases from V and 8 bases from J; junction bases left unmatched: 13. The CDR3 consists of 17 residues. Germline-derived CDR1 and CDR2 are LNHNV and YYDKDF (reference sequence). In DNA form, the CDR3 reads TGTGCCACCAGCAGGAGCGGGAGGGTCCCCAACAATGATGAGCAGTTCTTC. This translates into CATSRSGRVPNNDEQFF. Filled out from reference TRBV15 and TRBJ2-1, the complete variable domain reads DAMVIQNPRYQVTQFGKPVTLSCSQTLNHNVMYWYQQKSSQAPKLLFHYYDKDFNNEADTPDNFQSRRPNTSFCFLDIRSPGLGDTAMYLCATSRSGRVPNNDEQFFGPGTRLTVL.

The DNA of the CDR3 is TGTGCCACCCTTGGGGGGGTGGGGGACAATGAGCAGTTCTTC. As protein: CATLGGVGDNEQFF. The V gene is TRBV24-1, the J gene TRBJ2-1; TRBD2 matches 7 bases. Per germline, CDR1 KGHDR and CDR2 SFDVKD. Trimming removed 9 bases from V and 5 bases from J; junction bases left unmatched: 9. The CDR3 contains 14 residues.

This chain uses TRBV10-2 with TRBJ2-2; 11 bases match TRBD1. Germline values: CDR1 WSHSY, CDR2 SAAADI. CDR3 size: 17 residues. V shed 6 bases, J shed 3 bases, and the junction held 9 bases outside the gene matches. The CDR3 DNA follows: TGCGCCAGCAGAGACTTTATGGACAGGGGGCACACCGGGGAGCTGTTTTTT. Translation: CASRDFMDRGHTGELFF.

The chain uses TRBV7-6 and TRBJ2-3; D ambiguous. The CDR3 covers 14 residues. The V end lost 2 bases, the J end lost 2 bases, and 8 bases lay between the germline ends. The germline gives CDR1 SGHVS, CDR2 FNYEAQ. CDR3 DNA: TGTGCCAGCAGCTTAATCCCTCTCACAGATACGCAGTATTTT. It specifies CASSLIPLTDTQYF.

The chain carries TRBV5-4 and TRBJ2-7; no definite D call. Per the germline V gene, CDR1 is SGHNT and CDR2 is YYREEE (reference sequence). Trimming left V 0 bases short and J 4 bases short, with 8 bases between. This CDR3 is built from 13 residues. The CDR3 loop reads CASSLGHGYEQYF. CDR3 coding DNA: TGTGCCAGCAGCTTGGGACATGGGTACGAGCAGTACTTC.

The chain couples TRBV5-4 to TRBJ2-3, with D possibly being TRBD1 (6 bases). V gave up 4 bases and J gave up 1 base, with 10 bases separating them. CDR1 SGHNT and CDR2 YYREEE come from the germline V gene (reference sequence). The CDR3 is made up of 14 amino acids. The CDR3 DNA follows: TGTGCCAGCAGCAACAGACAGGGCACAGATACGCAGTATTTT. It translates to CASSNRQGTDTQYF. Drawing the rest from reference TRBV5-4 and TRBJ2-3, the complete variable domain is ETGVTQSPTHLIKTRGQQVTLRCSSQSGHNTVSWYQQALGQGPQFIFQYYREEENGRGNFPPRFSGLQFPNYSSELNVNALELDDSALYLCASSNRQGTDTQYFGPGTRLTVL.

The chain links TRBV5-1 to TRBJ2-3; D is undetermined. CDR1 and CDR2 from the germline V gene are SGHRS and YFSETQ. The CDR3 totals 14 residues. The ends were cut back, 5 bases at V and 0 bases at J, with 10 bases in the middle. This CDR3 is CASSTATSTDTQYF. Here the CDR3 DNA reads TGCGCCAGCAGTACCGCGACTAGCACAGATACGCAGTATTTT.

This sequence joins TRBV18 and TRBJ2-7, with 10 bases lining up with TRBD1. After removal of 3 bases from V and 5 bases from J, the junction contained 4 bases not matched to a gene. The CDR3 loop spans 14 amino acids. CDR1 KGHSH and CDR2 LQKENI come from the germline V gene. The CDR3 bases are TGTGCCAGCTCACCCTGGGACAGGGGCCACGAGCAGTACTTC. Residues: CASSPWDRGHEQYF.

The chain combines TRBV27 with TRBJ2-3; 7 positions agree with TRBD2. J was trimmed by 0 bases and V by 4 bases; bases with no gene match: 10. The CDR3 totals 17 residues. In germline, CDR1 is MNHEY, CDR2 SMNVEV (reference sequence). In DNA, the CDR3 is TGTGCCAGCAGTTCCCCCGGACTAGGATGGAGCACAGATACGCAGTATTTT. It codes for CASSSPGLGWSTDTQYF.

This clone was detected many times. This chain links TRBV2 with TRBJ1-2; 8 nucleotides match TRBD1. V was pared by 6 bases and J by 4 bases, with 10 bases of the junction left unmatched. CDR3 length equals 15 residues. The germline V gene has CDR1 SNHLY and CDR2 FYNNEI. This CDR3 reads CASSDRQGMLYGYTF. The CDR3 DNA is TGTGCCAGCAGCGACCGACAGGGGATGCTCTATGGCTACACCTTC. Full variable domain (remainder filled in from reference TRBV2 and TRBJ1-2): EPEVTQTPSHQVTQMGQEVILRCVPISNHLYFYWYRQILGQKVEFLVSFYNNEISEKSEIFDDQFSVERPDGSNFTLKIRSTKLEDSAMYFCASSDRQGMLYGYTFGSGTRLTVV.

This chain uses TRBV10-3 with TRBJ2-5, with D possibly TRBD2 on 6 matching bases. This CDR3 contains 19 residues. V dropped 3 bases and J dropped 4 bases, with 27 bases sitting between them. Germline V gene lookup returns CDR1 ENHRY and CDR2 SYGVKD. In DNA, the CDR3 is TGTGCCATCAGTGACCCCCTTGCAGCGGGCGAAACCGGGGGAGAGACCCAGTACTTC. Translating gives CAISDPLAAGETGGETQYF.

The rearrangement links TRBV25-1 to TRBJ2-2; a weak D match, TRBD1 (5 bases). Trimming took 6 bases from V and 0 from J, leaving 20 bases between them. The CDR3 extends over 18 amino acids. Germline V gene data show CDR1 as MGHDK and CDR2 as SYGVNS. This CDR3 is CASRKGVRVGANTGELFF. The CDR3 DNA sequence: TGTGCCAGCAGGAAAGGGGTCAGGGTGGGCGCGAACACCGGGGAGCTGTTTTTT.